This T cell receptor beta chain is drawn from a study of blood T cells in healthy people across ages. A second PCR of 7 to 11 cycles used a sample-barcoded 5' primer and a J-beta primer mix. Researchers report that a template-switch adaptor with 12 random nucleotides tagged each cDNA molecule. The yield of each sample was at least 3 million CDR3-containing paired-end reads. MiXCR, applied by TCRdb to the 5' RACE reads, yields one record per CDR3 protein. The data hold 800,000 to 1,000,000 distinct CDR3 sequences, with around 48% observed a single time. The V end lost 0 bases, the J end lost 3 bases, and 10 bases lay between the germline ends. Germline-derived CDR1 and CDR2 are SGDLS and YYNGEE. There are 15 residues in the CDR3.

The origin of this receptor is a young man in good health. The chain links TRBV9 to TRBJ1-5, with D tentatively TRBD1 (5 bases). Sequencing used blood. The CDR3 here is CASSVAPGDNQPQHF. CDR3 DNA sequence: TGTGCCAGCAGCGTAGCCCCGGGGGACAATCAGCCCCAGCATTTT.